Presented here are 30 T cell receptor beta chains from one specimen sequenced in a study of graft-versus-host responses after intestinal transplantation. These receptors have no known antigen. Data came from immunoSEQ multiplex PCR; TCRdb stores just in-frame clones and leaves some out. The top ten hold 6% to 9% of the sample, which has about 85,000 clones, around 93% seen once. Here the sequenced sample was unstimulated CD8+ T cells sorted from spleen or lymph node cells, taken before transplant. These receptors were collected from a human donor who was the organ donor for an intestinal transplant.

The chain joins TRBV6-5 to TRBJ2-7, with 14 nucleotides matching TRBD2. CDR1 is MNHEY, CDR2 SVGAGI, per germline. The CDR3 has 16 amino acids. The ends lost 0 bases at V and 5 bases at J; junction bases unmatched: 3. CDR3 in DNA: TGTGCCAGCAGTTACTCGGGACTAGCGGGAGCTAACGAGCAGTACTTC. It specifies CASSYSGLAGANEQYF.

The V gene is TRBV5-6, the J gene TRBJ2-1; D is unclear. V was cut by 2 bases and J by 5 bases, with 8 bases left in between. Germline V gene sequence: CDR1 SGHDT, CDR2 YYEEEE. The CDR3 loop spans 13 amino acids. The CDR3 reads CASSLAANNEQFF. CDR3 sequence (DNA): TGTGCCAGCAGCTTAGCCGCTAACAATGAGCAGTTCTTC.

The chain carries TRBV11-3 and TRBJ2-1; 12 bases fit TRBD1. The trim removed 4 bases at V and 5 bases at J, leaving 15 bases unmatched. In germline, CDR1 is SGHNT, CDR2 YENEEA. This CDR3 has 19 amino acids. The DNA for the CDR3 is TGTGCCAGCAGCTATCGGTTGGGACAGGGGGCCCACAACGACAATGAGCAGTTCTTC. Amino acid sequence: CASSYRLGQGAHNDNEQFF.

The V and J genes are TRBV5-6 and TRBJ2-3; a weak D match, TRBD1 (6 bases). From germline, CDR1 is SGHDT and CDR2 YYEEEE. This CDR3 contains 15 residues. V lost 4 bases and J lost 4, with 16 bases in between. DNA for the CDR3: TGTGCCAGCAGCAACCGGGACAACTCCCCAGATACGCAGTATTTT. Its protein product is CASSNRDNSPDTQYF. The whole variable domain, remainder taken from reference TRBV5-6 and TRBJ2-3, is DAGVTQSPTHLIKTRGQQVTLRCSPKSGHDTVSWYQQALGQGPQFIFQYYEEEERQRGNFPDRFSGHQFPNYSSELNVNALLLGDSALYLCASSNRDNSPDTQYFGPGTRLTVL.

The chain uses TRBV4-1 and TRBJ2-7; D is ambiguous. The CDR3 totals 14 residues. Trimming cost V 1 base and J 3 bases, with 10 bases left between them. The germline gives CDR1 MGHRA, CDR2 YSYEKL. CDR3 loop: CASSQGTPGYEQYF. For the CDR3, the DNA is TGCGCCAGCAGCCAAGGAACGCCGGGCTACGAGCAGTACTTC.

This clone was seen only once. This sequence joins TRBV30 and TRBJ2-3; 8 nucleotides match TRBD1. Germline values: CDR1 GTSNPN, CDR2 SVGIG (reference sequence). This CDR3 has 16 amino acids. With V trimmed by 5 bases and J by 5 bases, 15 bases remained unmatched. The CDR3 nucleotides read TGTGCCTGGGGGGGAGCGCCAGGGGGCATTCAAGATACGCAGTATTTT. It translates to CAWGGAPGGIQDTQYF.

The chain links TRBV5-6 to TRBJ2-3; 7 positions match TRBD1. CDR3 length equals 15 residues. V shed 0 bases, J shed 1 base, and the junction held 2 bases outside the gene matches. The V gene's germline CDR1 is SGHDT and CDR2 YYEEEE. The CDR3 loop reads CASSLGGTGTDTQYF. The DNA for the CDR3 is TGTGCCAGCAGCTTGGGAGGGACAGGCACAGATACGCAGTATTTT.

The CDR3 spells CASSLGGAPLTDTQYF. In DNA form, the CDR3 reads TGTGCCAGCAGCTTAGGAGGCGCGCCCCTCACAGATACGCAGTATTTT. The gene calls are TRBV11-1 and TRBJ2-3; D not resolved. This CDR3 is 16 amino acids long. The V gene's germline CDR1 is SGHAT and CDR2 FQDESV (reference sequence). Deletions cut 1 base from V and 2 bases from J, with 13 bases between.

This clone was counted a single time. The chain carries TRBV19 and TRBJ2-7; no clear D gene. The germline V gene has CDR1 LNHDA and CDR2 SQIVND (reference sequence). Trimming took 5 bases from V and 6 from J, leaving 11 bases between them. The CDR3 sequence is 12 residues long. The chain's CDR3 is CASSGVWGEQYF. The CDR3 nucleotides are TGTGCCAGTAGTGGGGTTTGGGGCGAGCAGTACTTC.

V gene TRBV4-1 combines with J gene TRBJ2-7; a possible D gene is TRBD2 (5 bases). The CDR3 spans 13 residues. The ends were cut back, 3 bases at V and 3 bases at J, with 9 bases in the middle. Germline values: CDR1 MGHRA, CDR2 YSYEKL. CDR3 amino acids: CASSQADYYEQYF. CDR3 coding DNA: TGCGCCAGCAGCCAGGCTGACTACTACGAGCAGTACTTC.

The table lists this clone with a count of one. V and J are TRBV4-1 and TRBJ1-5; TRBD1 is a possible D gene (5 bases). Trimming took off 0 bases at V and 5 bases at J, with 11 bases between the two ends. The germline V gene has CDR1 MGHRA and CDR2 YSYEKL. This CDR3 comprises 15 residues. CDR3 sequence reads: CASSQDIGGDQPQHF. The CDR3 DNA follows: TGCGCCAGCAGCCAAGATATCGGGGGGGATCAGCCCCAGCATTTT.

The table lists this clone with a count of one. The conserved phenylalanine or tryptophan normally closing the CDR3 is absent here, so this likely arose from a read error. The rearrangement joins TRBV9 to TRBJ1-6, with D unresolved. CDR1 is SGDLS and CDR2 is YYNGEE in the germline V gene. The CDR3 runs 13 residues. The ends were cut back, 0 bases at V and 7 bases at J, with 5 bases in the middle. For the CDR3, the DNA is TGTGCCAGCAGCGTAGCCGGGAATTCACCCCTCCACCTT. Translated, it gives CASSVAGNSPLHL.

This clone has just a few counts. This chain connects TRBV18 to TRBJ1-3, with D hard to call. The V gene lost 5 bases and the J gene lost 1 base, with 18 bases spanning the gap. The length of the CDR3 is 17 residues. The germline gives CDR1 KGHSH, CDR2 LQKENI. In nucleotides, the CDR3 is TGTGCCAGCTCATCTCGACCGGACCCAAGATCTGGAAACACCATATATTTT. Translated: CASSSRPDPRSGNTIYF.

This clone was detected only once. CDR3 amino acids: CASSLGTGNQPQHF. CDR3 bases: TGTGCCAGCAGCCTTGGGACAGGGAATCAGCCCCAGCATTTT. The chain employs TRBV5-6 and TRBJ1-5, with 9 bases lining up with TRBD1. J was trimmed by 4 bases and V by 4 bases; bases with no gene match: 3. The CDR3 is 14 residues long. Germline loops: CDR1 SGHDT, CDR2 YYEEEE.

The gene calls are TRBV5-4 and TRBJ2-1, with 10 bases fitting TRBD2. Germline trimming cut 2 bases from V and 1 base from J; bases unmatched to any gene: 6. The CDR3 runs 17 residues. Germline V gene lookup returns CDR1 SGHNT and CDR2 YYREEE (reference sequence). CDR3 bases: TGTGCCAGCAGCTTAAGCACTAGCGGGGTTTCCTACAATGAGCAGTTCTTC. It is translated as CASSLSTSGVSYNEQFF.

The chain links TRBV27 to TRBJ1-5; D is ambiguous. Germline CDR1 is MNHEY and CDR2 is SMNVEV (reference sequence). The CDR3 has 16 amino acids. Trimming shortened V by 0 bases and J by 7 bases, and 16 bases separated the two germline ends. In DNA, the CDR3 is TGTGCCAGCAGTTTATCAGGAGGGAACCGGAACCAGCCCCAGCATTTT. Amino acids: CASSLSGGNRNQPQHF.

J is TRBJ2-6 and V is TRBV27; D gene unclear. The length of the CDR3 is 17 residues. Per the germline V gene, CDR1 is MNHEY and CDR2 is SMNVEV (reference sequence). The germline V and J ends were trimmed by 0 bases and 4 bases, with 13 bases remaining between them. The CDR3 loop is CASSLSDASWGANVLTF. CDR3 DNA: TGTGCCAGCAGTTTATCAGACGCTAGTTGGGGGGCCAACGTCCTGACTTTC.

The chain links TRBV5-1 to TRBJ2-7; D is unresolved. Germline-derived CDR1 and CDR2 are SGHRS and YFSETQ. Trimming shortened V by 4 bases and J by 3 bases, and 17 bases separated the two germline ends. The CDR3 loop spans 15 amino acids. The CDR3 loop is CASSLGQPAHYEQYF. DNA for the CDR3: TGCGCCAGCAGCCTCGGCCAGCCGGCCCACTACGAGCAGTACTTC. Filled out from reference TRBV5-1 and TRBJ2-7, the complete variable domain reads KAGVTQTPRYLIKTRGQQVTLSCSPISGHRSVSWYQQTPGQGLQFLFEYFSETQRNKGNFPGRFSGRQFSNSRSEMNVSTLELGDSALYLCASSLGQPAHYEQYFGPGTRLTVT.

V is TRBV15 and J is TRBJ2-5; D not resolved. Between the trimmed V and J ends, which lost 9 bases and 0 bases, there was a span of 17 bases. CDR1 LNHNV and CDR2 YYDKDF come from the germline V gene (reference sequence). CDR3 length equals 15 residues. CDR3 region: CATRQYRPYQETQYF. The CDR3 coding sequence is TGTGCCACACGGCAGTATAGACCGTACCAAGAGACCCAGTACTTC.

The chain carries TRBV19 and TRBJ2-2; 8 nucleotides agree with TRBD2. This CDR3 spans 15 amino acids. V shed 8 bases, J shed 2 bases, and the junction held 7 bases outside the gene matches. Germline loops: CDR1 LNHDA, CDR2 SQIVND (reference sequence). CDR3 nucleotides: TGTGCCAGTGGATATAGCGGGGAAAACACCGGGGAGCTGTTTTTT. Translation gives CASGYSGENTGELFF.

This chain joins TRBV4-1 and TRBJ1-6, with TRBD1 matching 10 bases. The CDR3 covers 17 residues. Germline V CDR1 and CDR2: MGHRA, YSYEKL. V was clipped by 4 bases and J by 7 bases; unmatched bases: 10. DNA of the CDR3: TGCGCCAGCAGCCTGAATGCTCCGGGACAGGGGAATTCACCCCTCCACTTT. Translation gives CASSLNAPGQGNSPLHF.

The CDR3: CASSTTSGSFYEQYF. The CDR3 region has the DNA TGTGCCAGCAGTACGACTAGCGGGAGTTTCTACGAGCAGTACTTC. This chain connects TRBV6-6 to TRBJ2-7; TRBD2 matches at 12 bases. The CDR3 is 15 amino acids. J was trimmed by 3 bases and V by 5 bases; bases with no gene match: 5. From germline, CDR1 is MNHNY and CDR2 SVGAGI (reference sequence).

This clone was found a few times. The V gene is TRBV10-1, the J gene TRBJ2-1; possibly TRBD2 for D (5 bases). CDR1 WNHNN and CDR2 SYGVQD come from the germline V gene (reference sequence). CDR3 length: 12 residues. V lost 6 bases to trimming and J lost 6 bases, with 9 bases between them. CDR3 in DNA: TGCGCCAGCAGCGATACTAGCAATGAGCAGTTCTTC. This sequence encodes CASSDTSNEQFF.

V is TRBV6-5 and J is TRBJ1-4; no reliable D call. CDR1 and CDR2 from the germline V gene are MNHEY and SVGAGI. Trimming removed 2 bases at V and 5 bases at J, with 6 bases between. The CDR3 consists of 13 residues. The CDR3 sequence is CASSYTGNEKLFF. The CDR3 DNA sequence: TGTGCCAGCAGTTACACGGGGAATGAAAAACTGTTTTTT.

The rearrangement uses TRBV5-4 and TRBJ2-5, with D perhaps TRBD2 (5 bases). Germline V CDR1 and CDR2: SGHNT, YYREEE (reference sequence). The CDR3 covers 16 residues. V was trimmed by 1 base and J by 0 bases, leaving 13 bases between them. The CDR3 protein is CASSLSGFTDQETQYF. The CDR3 DNA is TGTGCCAGCAGCTTGTCGGGGTTCACCGACCAAGAGACCCAGTACTTC.

This chain joins TRBV27 and TRBJ2-2; D remains unclear. This CDR3 is built from 11 residues. The V and J ends lost 8 bases and 6 bases respectively, with 7 bases between them. Germline V gives CDR1 MNHEY, CDR2 SMNVEV (reference sequence). Written as DNA, the CDR3 is TGTGCCAGCTTCCGGGCCGGGGAGCTGTTTTTT. This sequence encodes CASFRAGELFF.

This clone was found once. This rearrangement joins TRBV4-1 to TRBJ2-1; the D gene could be TRBD1 or TRBD2 (6 bases each). Between the trimmed V and J ends, which lost 7 bases and 5 bases, there was a span of 18 bases. Germline CDR1 and CDR2: MGHRA and YSYEKL. The CDR3 totals 15 residues. This chain's CDR3 is CASTPYGGLDNEQFF. The CDR3 region has the DNA TGCGCCAGCACCCCCTATGGGGGGCTGGACAATGAGCAGTTCTTC.

The chain recombines TRBV2 with TRBJ1-5, with 10 bases aligning to TRBD1. Germline CDR1 reads SNHLY; CDR2 reads FYNNEI. V lost 8 bases and J lost 1; bases outside the gene matches: 5. This CDR3 is built from 15 residues. CDR3 sequence (DNA): TGTGCCAGCTTAAAGGACAGGGGGAGCAATCAGCCCCAGCATTTT. The encoded protein is CASLKDRGSNQPQHF.

V usage is TRBV7-9 and J usage is TRBJ1-2; 7 bases map to TRBD1. Losses at the gene ends were 5 bases for V and 4 bases for J; bases not matched to a gene: 10. The CDR3 is 15 residues long. The V gene's germline CDR1 is SEHNR and CDR2 FQNEAQ (reference sequence). The CDR3 here is CASSNTGQVAYGYTF. The CDR3 coding sequence is TGTGCCAGCAGCAACACAGGACAGGTCGCCTATGGCTACACCTTC.

The chain links TRBV4-1 to TRBJ2-5, with D perhaps TRBD2 (6 bases). The J call may be mistaken, given a closer DNA end match to TRBJ2-7. Germline CDR1 reads MGHRA; CDR2 reads YSYEKL. The CDR3 spans 17 residues. CDR3 region: CASSQEVSGLGTYEQYF. DNA of the CDR3: TGCGCCAGCAGCCAAGAAGTCTCGGGACTGGGAACCTACGAGCAGTACTTC.